This T cell receptor beta chain emerged from a study of blood T cells in healthy people across ages. This clonotype was detected once. The target antigen is unknown. Possible read error: a much larger clone is one base away. Roughly 10 milliliters was the volume of peripheral blood drawn from each donor. The CDR3 covers 15 residues. V gave up 10 bases and J gave up 7 bases, with 20 bases separating them. Germline V gene lookup returns CDR1 MDHEN and CDR2 SYDVKM. The study, taken as a whole, reports: Naive T cell percentage and TCR beta diversity correlated strongly. Roughly linearly, TCR beta diversity per million T cells fell as age increased.

Primers used in a second PCR of roughly 6 to 11 cycles were a sample-barcoded 5' primer and a J-beta primer mix. Any given sample supplied a minimum of 2.5 million CDR3-containing paired-end reads. TCRdb called the 5' RACE reads again in MiXCR, with one record for every CDR3 protein. The sample holds about a million distinct CDR3 sequences, 51% seen once. The V call is TRBV28, the J call TRBJ1-6; D might be TRBD1 (6 bases). Sequenced: blood. This sequence originates from a woman aged 55-75 years in good health. CDR3: CATRAREGTNSPLHF. The CDR3, as DNA: TGTGCCACCAGGGCCCGGGAGGGGACAAATTCACCCCTCCACTTT.